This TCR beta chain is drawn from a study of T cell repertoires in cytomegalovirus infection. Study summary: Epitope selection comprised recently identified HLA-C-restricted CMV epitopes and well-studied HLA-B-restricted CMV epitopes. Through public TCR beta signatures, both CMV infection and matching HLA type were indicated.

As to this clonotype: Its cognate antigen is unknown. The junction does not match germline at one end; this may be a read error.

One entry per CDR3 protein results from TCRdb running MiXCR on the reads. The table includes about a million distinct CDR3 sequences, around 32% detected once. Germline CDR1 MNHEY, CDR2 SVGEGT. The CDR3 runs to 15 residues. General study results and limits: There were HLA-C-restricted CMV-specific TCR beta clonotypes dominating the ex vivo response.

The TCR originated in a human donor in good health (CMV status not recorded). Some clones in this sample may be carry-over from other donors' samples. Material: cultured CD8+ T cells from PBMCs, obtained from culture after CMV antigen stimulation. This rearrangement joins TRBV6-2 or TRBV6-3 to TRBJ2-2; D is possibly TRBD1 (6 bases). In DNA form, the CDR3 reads TGTGCCAGAAGTTACCTAACAGGGAGCACCGGGGAGCTGTTTTTT. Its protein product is CARSYLTGSTGELFF.